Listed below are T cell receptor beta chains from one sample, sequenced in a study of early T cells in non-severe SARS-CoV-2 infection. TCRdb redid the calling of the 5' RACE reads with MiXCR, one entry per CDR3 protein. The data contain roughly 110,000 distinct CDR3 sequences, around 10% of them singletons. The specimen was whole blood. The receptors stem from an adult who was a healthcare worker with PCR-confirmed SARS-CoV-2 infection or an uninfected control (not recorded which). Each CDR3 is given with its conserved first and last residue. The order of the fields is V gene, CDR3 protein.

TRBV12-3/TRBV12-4 CASSLSRAEGELFF
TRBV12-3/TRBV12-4 CASSLSDGEQYF
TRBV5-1 CASSFQGLSVTEAFF
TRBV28 CASSLSNTDTQYF
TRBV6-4 CASTPGSGDFNEQFF
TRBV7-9 CASSLAFGVANTGELFF
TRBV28 CASTPQGGRQFF
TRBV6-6 CASSQRLARETQYF
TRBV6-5 CASRYRGNTIYF
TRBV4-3 CASRELLNTGELFF
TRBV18 CASSPRDSRLNTEAFF
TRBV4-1 CASSQEGQAPTEAFF